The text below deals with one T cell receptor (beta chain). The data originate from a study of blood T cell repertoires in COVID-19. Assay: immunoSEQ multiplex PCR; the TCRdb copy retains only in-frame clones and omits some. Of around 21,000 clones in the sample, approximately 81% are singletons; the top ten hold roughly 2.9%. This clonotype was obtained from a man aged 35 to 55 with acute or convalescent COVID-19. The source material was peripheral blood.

This CDR3 reads CASSYVAGDEQYF. The CDR3 DNA reads as TGTGCCAGCAGTTACGTGGCGGGAGACGAGCAGTACTTC. This chain uses TRBV6-5 with TRBJ2-7; 7 nucleotides agree with TRBD2. Germline-derived CDR1 and CDR2 are MNHEY and SVGAGI. The V gene end was trimmed by 2 bases and the J gene end by 5 bases; junction bases not matched to a gene: 3. The CDR3 spans 13 residues.